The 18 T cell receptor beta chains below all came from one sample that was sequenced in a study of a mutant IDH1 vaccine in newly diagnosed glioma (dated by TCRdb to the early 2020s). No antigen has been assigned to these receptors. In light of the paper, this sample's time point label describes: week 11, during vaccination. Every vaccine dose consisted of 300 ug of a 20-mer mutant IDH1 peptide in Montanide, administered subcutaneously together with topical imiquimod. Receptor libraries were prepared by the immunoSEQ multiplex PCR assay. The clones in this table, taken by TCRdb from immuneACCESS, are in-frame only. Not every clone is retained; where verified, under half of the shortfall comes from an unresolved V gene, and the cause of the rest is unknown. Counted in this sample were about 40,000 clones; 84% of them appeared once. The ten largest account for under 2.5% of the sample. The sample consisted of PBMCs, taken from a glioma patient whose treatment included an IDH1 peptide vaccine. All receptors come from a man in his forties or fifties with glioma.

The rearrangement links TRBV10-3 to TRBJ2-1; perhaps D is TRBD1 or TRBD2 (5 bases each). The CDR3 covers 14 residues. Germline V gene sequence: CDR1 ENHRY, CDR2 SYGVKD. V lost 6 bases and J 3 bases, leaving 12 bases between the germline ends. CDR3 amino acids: CAIRGQGDYNEQFF. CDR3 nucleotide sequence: TGTGCCATCAGGGGCCAGGGAGACTACAATGAGCAGTTCTTC.

In nucleotides, the CDR3 is TGTGCCAGCAGTTACTCTGGGCACCTCTACGAGCAGTACTTC. It specifies CASSYSGHLYEQYF. The genes are TRBV6-5 and TRBJ2-7; D is unresolved. V was pared by 0 bases and J by 3 bases, with 9 bases between. Germline-derived CDR1 and CDR2 are MNHEY and SVGAGI. The length of the CDR3 is 14 residues.

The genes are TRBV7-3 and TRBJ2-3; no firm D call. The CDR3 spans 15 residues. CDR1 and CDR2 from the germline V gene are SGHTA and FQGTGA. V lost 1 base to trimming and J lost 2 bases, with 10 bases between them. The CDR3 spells CASSLRVATTDTQYF. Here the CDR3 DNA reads TGTGCCAGCAGCTTAAGAGTTGCCACCACAGATACGCAGTATTTT.

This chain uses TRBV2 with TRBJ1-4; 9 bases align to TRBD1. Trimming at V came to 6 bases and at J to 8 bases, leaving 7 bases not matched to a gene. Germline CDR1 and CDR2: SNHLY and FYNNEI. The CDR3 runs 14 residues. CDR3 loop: CASRRDREGEKLFF. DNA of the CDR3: TGTGCCAGCAGACGGGACAGGGAAGGGGAAAAACTGTTTTTT. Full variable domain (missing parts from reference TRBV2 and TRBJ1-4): EPEVTQTPSHQVTQMGQEVILRCVPISNHLYFYWYRQILGQKVEFLVSFYNNEISEKSEIFDDQFSVERPDGSNFTLKIRSTKLEDSAMYFCASRRDREGEKLFFGSGTQLSVL.

CDR3 region: CASSPPSRDLATQYF. CDR3 DNA sequence: TGTGCCAGCTCACCACCTTCCAGGGATTTGGCGACCCAGTACTTC. The chain has TRBV18 and TRBJ2-5; maybe TRBD1 (5 bases). This CDR3 is built from 15 residues. In germline, CDR1 is KGHSH, CDR2 LQKENI. Trimming removed 0 bases from V and 7 bases from J, with 15 bases in between.

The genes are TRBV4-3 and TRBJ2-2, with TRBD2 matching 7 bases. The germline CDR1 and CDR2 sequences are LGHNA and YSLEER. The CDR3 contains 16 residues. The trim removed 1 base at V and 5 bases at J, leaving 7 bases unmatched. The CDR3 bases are TGCGCCAGCAGCCAAGGGTCCCGCGGGAGAACCGGGGAGCTGTTTTTT. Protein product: CASSQGSRGRTGELFF.

The CDR3 DNA reads TGTGCCAGCAGCGGCGACAGGGGGCTTACTGAAGCTTTCTTT. Translating gives CASSGDRGLTEAFF. The chain uses TRBV5-4 and TRBJ1-1; 10 bases are a match to TRBD1. Germline V gene data show CDR1 as SGHNT and CDR2 as YYREEE (reference sequence). The CDR3 contains 14 residues. Trimming took 4 bases from V and 5 from J; bases not matched to a gene: 5.

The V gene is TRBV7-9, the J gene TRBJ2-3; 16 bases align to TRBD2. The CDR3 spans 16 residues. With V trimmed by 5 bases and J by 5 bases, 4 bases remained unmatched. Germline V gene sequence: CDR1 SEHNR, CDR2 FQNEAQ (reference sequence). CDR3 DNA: TGTGCCAGCAGCCCGGGGACTAGCGGGAGGGAAGATACGCAGTATTTT. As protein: CASSPGTSGREDTQYF.

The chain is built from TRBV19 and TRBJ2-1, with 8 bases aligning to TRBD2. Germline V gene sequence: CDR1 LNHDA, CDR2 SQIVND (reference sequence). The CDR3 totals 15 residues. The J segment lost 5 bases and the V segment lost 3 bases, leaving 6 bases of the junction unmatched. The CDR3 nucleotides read TGTGCCAGTAGTATGTCTAGCGGGCCTAACAATGAGCAGTTCTTC. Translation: CASSMSSGPNNEQFF.

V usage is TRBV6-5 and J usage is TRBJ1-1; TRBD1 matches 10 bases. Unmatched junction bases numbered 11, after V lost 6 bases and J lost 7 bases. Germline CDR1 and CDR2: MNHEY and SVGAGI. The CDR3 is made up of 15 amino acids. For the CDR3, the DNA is TGTGCCAGCAGCCCCGGGACAGGGGCGATTGGTGAAGCTTTCTTT. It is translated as CASSPGTGAIGEAFF.

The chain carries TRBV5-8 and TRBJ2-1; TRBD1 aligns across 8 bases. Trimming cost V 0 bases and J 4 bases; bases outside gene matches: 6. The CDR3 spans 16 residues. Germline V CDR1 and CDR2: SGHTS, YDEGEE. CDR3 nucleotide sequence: TGTGCCAGCAGCTTGGTAGGCAGGGGGCCTTACAATGAGCAGTTCTTC. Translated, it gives CASSLVGRGPYNEQFF.

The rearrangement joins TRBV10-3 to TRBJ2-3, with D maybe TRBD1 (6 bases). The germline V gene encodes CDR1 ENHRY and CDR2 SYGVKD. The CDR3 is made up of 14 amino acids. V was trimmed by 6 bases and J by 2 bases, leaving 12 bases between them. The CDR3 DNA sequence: TGTGCCATCAGCCGGACAGATTACACAGATACGCAGTATTTT. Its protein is CAISRTDYTDTQYF.

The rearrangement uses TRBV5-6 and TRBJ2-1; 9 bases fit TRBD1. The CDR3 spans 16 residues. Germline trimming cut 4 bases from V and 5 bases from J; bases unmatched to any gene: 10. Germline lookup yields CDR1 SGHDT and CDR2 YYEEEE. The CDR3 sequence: CASSGARTGEHNEQFF. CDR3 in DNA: TGTGCCAGCAGCGGGGCCCGGACAGGGGAACACAATGAGCAGTTCTTC.

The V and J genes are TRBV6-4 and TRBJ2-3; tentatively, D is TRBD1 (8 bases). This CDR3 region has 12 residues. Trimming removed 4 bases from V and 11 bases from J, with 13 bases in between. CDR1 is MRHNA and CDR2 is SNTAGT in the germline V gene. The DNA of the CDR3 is TGTGCCAGCAGTGGGGAGGGGACAGGGCAGTATTTT. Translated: CASSGEGTGQYF.

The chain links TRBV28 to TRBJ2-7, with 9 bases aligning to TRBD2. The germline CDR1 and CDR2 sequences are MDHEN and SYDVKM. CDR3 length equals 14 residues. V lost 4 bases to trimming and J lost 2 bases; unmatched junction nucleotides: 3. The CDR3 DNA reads TGTGCCAGCAGTTGGGCGGGAGGGCCCTACGAGCAGTACTTC. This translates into CASSWAGGPYEQYF.

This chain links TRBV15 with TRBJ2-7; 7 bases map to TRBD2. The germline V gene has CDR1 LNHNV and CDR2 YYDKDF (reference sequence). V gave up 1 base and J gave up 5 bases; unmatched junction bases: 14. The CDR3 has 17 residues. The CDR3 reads CATSRGGMGRERDEQYF. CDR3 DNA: TGTGCCACCAGCAGAGGGGGAATGGGGCGGGAGCGCGACGAGCAGTACTTC.

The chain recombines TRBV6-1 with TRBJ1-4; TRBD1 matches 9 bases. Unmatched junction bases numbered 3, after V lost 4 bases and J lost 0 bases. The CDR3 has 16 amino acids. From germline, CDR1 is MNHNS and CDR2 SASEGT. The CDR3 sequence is CASSGGQGATNEKLFF. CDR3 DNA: TGTGCCAGCAGTGGGGGACAGGGTGCAACTAATGAAAAACTGTTTTTT.

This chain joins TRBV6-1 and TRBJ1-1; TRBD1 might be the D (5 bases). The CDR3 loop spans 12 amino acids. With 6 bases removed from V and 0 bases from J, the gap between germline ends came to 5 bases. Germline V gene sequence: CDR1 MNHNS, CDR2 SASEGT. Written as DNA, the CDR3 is TGTGCCAGCAGGGGGCTGAACACTGAAGCTTTCTTT. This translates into CASRGLNTEAFF.